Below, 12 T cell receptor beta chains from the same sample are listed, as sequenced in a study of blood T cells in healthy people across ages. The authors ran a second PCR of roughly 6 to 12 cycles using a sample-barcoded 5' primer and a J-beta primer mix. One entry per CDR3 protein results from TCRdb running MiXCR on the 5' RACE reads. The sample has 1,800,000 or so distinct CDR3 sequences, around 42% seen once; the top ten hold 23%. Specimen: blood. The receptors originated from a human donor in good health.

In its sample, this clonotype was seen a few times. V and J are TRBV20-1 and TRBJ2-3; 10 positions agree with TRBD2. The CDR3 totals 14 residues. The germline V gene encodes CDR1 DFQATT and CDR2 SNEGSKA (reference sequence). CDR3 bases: TGCAGCGCTCGGACTAGCGGTGACACAGATACGCAGTATTTT. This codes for CSARTSGDTDTQYF.

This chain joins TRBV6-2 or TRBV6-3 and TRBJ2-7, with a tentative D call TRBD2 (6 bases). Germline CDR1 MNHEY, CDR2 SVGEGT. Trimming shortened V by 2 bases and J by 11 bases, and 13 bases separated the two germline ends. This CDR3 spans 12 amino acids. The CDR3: CASSYEPGLEYF. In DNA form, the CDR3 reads TGTGCCAGCAGTTACGAACCGGGACTTGAGTACTTC.

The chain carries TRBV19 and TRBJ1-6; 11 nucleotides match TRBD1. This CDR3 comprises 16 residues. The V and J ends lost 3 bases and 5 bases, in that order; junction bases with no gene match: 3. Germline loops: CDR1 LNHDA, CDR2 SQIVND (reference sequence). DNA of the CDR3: TGTGCCAGTAGTATCCGGGACAGGGGGGATAATTCACCCCTCCACTTT. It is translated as CASSIRDRGDNSPLHF.

The CDR3 loop is CASSESTSGRTEQFF. The CDR3 bases are TGCGCCAGCAGTGAGTCGACTAGCGGGAGGACTGAGCAGTTCTTC. The chain employs TRBV10-2 and TRBJ2-1; 13 bases fit TRBD2. Germline CDR1 WSHSY, CDR2 SAAADI. V lost 0 bases to trimming and J lost 9 bases; unmatched junction nucleotides: 2. There are 15 residues in the CDR3.

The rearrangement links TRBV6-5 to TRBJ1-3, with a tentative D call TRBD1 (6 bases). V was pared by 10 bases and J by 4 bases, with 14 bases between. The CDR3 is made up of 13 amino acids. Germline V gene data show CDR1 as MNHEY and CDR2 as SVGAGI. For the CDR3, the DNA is TGTGCCAACGGGGGCGGGGGAGGAAACACCATATATTTT. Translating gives CANGGGGGNTIYF.

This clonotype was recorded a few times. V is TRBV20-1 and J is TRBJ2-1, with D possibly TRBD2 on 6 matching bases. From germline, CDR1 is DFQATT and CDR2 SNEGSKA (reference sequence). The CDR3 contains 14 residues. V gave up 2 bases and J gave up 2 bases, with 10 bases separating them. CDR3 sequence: CSARPPGAYNEQFF. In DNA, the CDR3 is TGCAGTGCTAGACCCCCGGGGGCCTACAATGAGCAGTTCTTC.

The CDR3 loop reads CASSLKGRAQYF. The CDR3 bases are TGTGCCAGCAGCTTAAAGGGGAGGGCCCAGTACTTC. The J gene is TRBJ2-5, the V gene TRBV7-2; 7 bases line up with TRBD2. The CDR3 has 12 amino acids. Germline V gives CDR1 SGHTA, CDR2 FQGNSA. The V and J ends lost 2 bases and 9 bases, in that order; junction bases with no gene match: 3. The variable domain in full, completed from reference TRBV7-2 and TRBJ2-5, reads GAGVSQSPSNKVTEKGKDVELRCDPISGHTALYWYRQSLGQGLEFLIYFQGNSAPDKSGLPSDRFSAERTGGSVSTLTIQRTQQEDSAVYLCASSLKGRAQYFGPGTRLLVL.

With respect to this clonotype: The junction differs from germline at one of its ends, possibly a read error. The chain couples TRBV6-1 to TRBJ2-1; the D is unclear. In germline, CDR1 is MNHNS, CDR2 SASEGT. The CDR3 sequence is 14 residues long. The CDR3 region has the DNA TGTGCCACCAGTAAGGCTAGCTCCTACAATGAGCAGTTCTTC. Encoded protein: CATSKASSYNEQFF.

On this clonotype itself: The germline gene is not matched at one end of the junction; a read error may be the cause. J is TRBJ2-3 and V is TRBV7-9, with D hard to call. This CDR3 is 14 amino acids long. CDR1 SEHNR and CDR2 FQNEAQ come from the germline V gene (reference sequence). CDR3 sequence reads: CAGSLDSRTDTQYF. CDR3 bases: TGTGCCGGCAGCTTAGATTCTAGGACAGATACGCAGTATTTT.

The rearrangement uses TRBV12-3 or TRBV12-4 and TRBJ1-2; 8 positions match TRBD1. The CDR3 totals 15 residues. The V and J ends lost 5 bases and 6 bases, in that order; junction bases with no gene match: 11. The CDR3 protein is CASSGRADRGDGYTF. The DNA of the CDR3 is TGTGCCAGCAGTGGGAGGGCAGACAGGGGAGATGGCTACACCTTC.

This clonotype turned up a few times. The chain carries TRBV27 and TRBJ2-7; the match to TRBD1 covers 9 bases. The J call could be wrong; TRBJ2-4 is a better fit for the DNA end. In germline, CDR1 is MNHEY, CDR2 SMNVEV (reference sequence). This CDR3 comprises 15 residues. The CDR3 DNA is TGTGCCAGCAGTCTACTCGGGACAGGGCAAAACATTCAGTACTTC. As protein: CASSLLGTGQNIQYF.

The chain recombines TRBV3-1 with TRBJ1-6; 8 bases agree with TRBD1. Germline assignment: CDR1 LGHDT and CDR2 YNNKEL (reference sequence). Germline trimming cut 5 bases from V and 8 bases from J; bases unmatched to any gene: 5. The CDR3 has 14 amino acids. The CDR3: CASSWTGRDSPLHF. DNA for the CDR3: TGTGCCAGCAGCTGGACAGGGCGGGATTCACCCCTCCACTTT. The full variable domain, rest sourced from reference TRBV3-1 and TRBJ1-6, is DTAVSQTPKYLVTQMGNDKSIKCEQNLGHDTMYWYKQDSKKFLKIMFSYNNKELIINETVPNRFSPKSPDKAHLNLHINSLELGDSAVYFCASSWTGRDSPLHFGNGTRLTVT.